These 27 T cell receptor beta chains share one sample of origin, sequenced in a study of cytomegalovirus exposure and HLA in healthy donors (dated by TCRdb to 2016 to 2017). Libraries came from the immunoSEQ multiplex PCR assay. For the multiplex PCR, a mixture combining 60 forward primers for TCR Vbeta segments and 13 reverse primers for TCR Jbeta segments was used. The immuneACCESS repertoire file appears here via TCRdb, limited to in-frame rearrangements. These files lack a portion of the clones; in checked studies, under half of the deficit traces to unresolved V genes, and the cause of the others is not known. This sample is represented by about 160,000 clones; around four fifths of them were singletons. Of the sample, 0.95% to 1% is held by the ten largest clones. Source material: PBMCs. The receptor source for this set is a girl aged 2-10 years in good health and CMV-seropositive.

A few counts support this clone. This chain uses TRBV7-8 with TRBJ2-3, with D uncertain. The CDR3 spans 12 residues. The germline V and J ends were trimmed by 6 bases and 3 bases, with 7 bases remaining between them. Germline-derived CDR1 and CDR2 are SGHVS and FQNEAQ. The CDR3: CASRLRTDTQYF. The CDR3 bases are TGTGCCAGCAGGTTGAGGACAGATACGCAGTATTTT.

The chain couples TRBV20-1 to TRBJ2-5; 8 bases are shared with TRBD1. V was clipped by 8 bases and J by 7 bases; unmatched bases: 6. The CDR3 length is 11 residues. The germline V gene has CDR1 DFQATT and CDR2 SNEGSKA (reference sequence). CDR3 region: CSILDRVTQYF. Written as DNA, the CDR3 is TGCAGTATCCTGGACAGGGTGACCCAGTACTTC.

The chain links TRBV28 to TRBJ2-4, with a weak D call TRBD1 (6 bases). Germline V gene lookup returns CDR1 MDHEN and CDR2 SYDVKM. V lost 2 bases, J lost 4 bases, and 9 bases lay in between. CDR3 length: 14 residues. CDR3 protein: CASSLVQGKNIQYF. In DNA, the CDR3 is TGTGCCAGCAGTTTAGTACAGGGTAAAAACATTCAGTACTTC. The full variable domain, rest sourced from reference TRBV28 and TRBJ2-4, is DVKVTQSSRYLVKRTGEKVFLECVQDMDHENMFWYRQDPGLGLRLIYFSYDVKMKEKGDIPEGYSVSREKKERFSLILESASTNQTSMYLCASSLVQGKNIQYFGAGTRLSVL.

The genes are TRBV29-1 and TRBJ1-1; a weak D match, TRBD1 (5 bases). V was pared by 8 bases and J by 7 bases, with 11 bases between. From germline, CDR1 is SQVTM and CDR2 ANQGSEA. The CDR3 covers 10 residues. CDR3 sequence reads: CSTGGDEAFF. The CDR3 nucleotides are TGCAGCACTGGGGGGGATGAAGCTTTCTTT.

This clone showed up just a few times. The rearrangement joins TRBV10-2 to TRBJ2-7; D is unresolved. This CDR3 is built from 11 residues. Germline V CDR1 and CDR2: WSHSY, SAAADI. V gave up 8 bases and J gave up 0 bases, with 5 bases separating them. DNA of the CDR3: TGCGCCAGCTGGCACTCCTACGAGCAGTACTTC. Translated, it gives CASWHSYEQYF.

This clone was counted once. The chain recombines TRBV2 with TRBJ2-3; D remains unclear. There are 13 residues in the CDR3. V lost 1 base and J lost 4, with 6 bases in between. Germline V gene data show CDR1 as SNHLY and CDR2 as FYNNEI. CDR3 amino acids: CASSEGIADTQYF. CDR3 bases: TGTGCCAGCAGTGAAGGTATTGCAGATACGCAGTATTTT.

V is TRBV18 and J is TRBJ1-2; possible D gene TRBD1, 5 bases. The CDR3 runs to 14 residues. V was shortened by 3 bases and J by 7 bases, with 15 bases between the two germline ends. Germline V CDR1 and CDR2: KGHSH, LQKENI. In DNA, the CDR3 is TGTGCCAGCTCACCGTCGGGCAGCAGGGCTGGCTACACCTTC. Translation: CASSPSGSRAGYTF.

V and J are TRBV5-4 and TRBJ2-3, with D perhaps matching TRBD2 (6 bases). The CDR3 runs 15 residues. Between the trimmed V and J ends, which lost 0 bases and 2 bases, there was a span of 10 bases. Germline V lookup: CDR1 SGHNT, CDR2 YYREEE (reference sequence). DNA for the CDR3: TGTGCCAGCAGCTTGGCCGGGAGACCCACAGATACGCAGTATTTT. Its protein product is CASSLAGRPTDTQYF.

V gene TRBV10-2 combines with J gene TRBJ2-3; 8 bases align to TRBD2. This CDR3 is built from 14 residues. V shed 7 bases, J shed 5 bases, and the junction held 8 bases outside the gene matches. The germline CDR1 and CDR2 sequences are WSHSY and SAAADI. CDR3 amino acids: CASTKGLEGDTQYF. The CDR3 coding sequence is TGCGCCAGCACCAAGGGACTAGAAGGAGATACGCAGTATTTT.

The V and J genes are TRBV19 and TRBJ1-1; no clear D gene. The CDR3 extends over 12 amino acids. Per germline, CDR1 LNHDA and CDR2 SQIVND (reference sequence). V lost 7 bases, J lost 1 base, and 7 bases lay in between. CDR3 DNA: TGTGCCAGTACCGGGTGGAACACTGAAGCTTTCTTT. Translated: CASTGWNTEAFF. Drawing the rest from reference TRBV19 and TRBJ1-1, the complete variable domain is DGGITQSPKYLFRKEGQNVTLSCEQNLNHDAMYWYRQDPGQGLRLIYYSQIVNDFQKGDIAEGYSVSREKKESFPLTVTSAQKNPTAFYLCASTGWNTEAFFGQGTRLTVV.

This chain connects TRBV5-1 to TRBJ1-2; 7 positions match TRBD1. The CDR3 totals 13 residues. CDR1 is SGHRS and CDR2 is YFSETQ in the germline V gene. The J segment lost 4 bases and the V segment lost 4 bases, leaving 4 bases of the junction unmatched. The CDR3 coding sequence is TGCGCCAGCAGCGTGGGACAGAGCTATGGCTACACCTTC. This translates into CASSVGQSYGYTF.

V and J are TRBV28 and TRBJ2-1; D unresolved. CDR3 length equals 15 residues. The V gene lost 3 bases and the J gene lost 4 bases, with 13 bases spanning the gap. Germline V gene lookup returns CDR1 MDHEN and CDR2 SYDVKM. CDR3 bases: TGTGCCAGCAGTTTTTCGGCAGGTCCATACAATGAGCAGTTCTTC. Its protein product is CASSFSAGPYNEQFF. Using reference TRBV28 and TRBJ2-1 for the parts outside the CDR3, the full variable domain is DVKVTQSSRYLVKRTGEKVFLECVQDMDHENMFWYRQDPGLGLRLIYFSYDVKMKEKGDIPEGYSVSREKKERFSLILESASTNQTSMYLCASSFSAGPYNEQFFGPGTRLTVL.

This clone was seen a handful of times. V is TRBV15 and J is TRBJ1-5; 10 nucleotides align to TRBD1. Trimming cost V 2 bases and J 8 bases; bases outside gene matches: 6. The germline V gene has CDR1 LNHNV and CDR2 YYDKDF (reference sequence). The CDR3 is 15 residues long. The CDR3 DNA follows: TGTGCCACCAGCAGACCCTTGACAGGGGGCAAGCCCCAGCATTTT. Protein product: CATSRPLTGGKPQHF.

This clone came up once. Other DNA variants within this sample encode the same CDR3. V usage is TRBV5-1 and J usage is TRBJ1-1, with 7 nucleotides matching TRBD1. Germline lookup yields CDR1 SGHRS and CDR2 YFSETQ. V was pared by 0 bases and J by 4 bases, with 3 bases of the junction left unmatched. The CDR3 is made up of 14 amino acids. CDR3 sequence reads: CASSLGQGATEAFF. CDR3 DNA sequence: TGCGCCAGCAGCTTGGGACAGGGTGCCACTGAAGCTTTCTTT.

The V call is TRBV7-9, the J call TRBJ2-1; a weak D match, TRBD2 (6 bases). Trimming removed 5 bases from V and 5 bases from J, with 19 bases in between. Looked up from germline, CDR1 is SEHNR and CDR2 is FQNEAQ (reference sequence). The CDR3 contains 16 residues. The CDR3 DNA follows: TGTGCCAGCAGCCCCCTTGGTAGCGGAACTAACAATGAGCAGTTCTTC. Residues: CASSPLGSGTNNEQFF.

This chain uses TRBV10-3 with TRBJ2-7; no definite D call. The CDR3 consists of 11 residues. Germline V lookup: CDR1 ENHRY, CDR2 SYGVKD. Trimming removed 6 bases at V and 5 bases at J, with 8 bases between. CDR3 sequence reads: CAIRRRNEQYF. Written as DNA, the CDR3 is TGTGCCATCAGGAGGCGAAACGAGCAGTACTTC.

The V call is TRBV6-5, the J call TRBJ1-2; unclear D gene. CDR3 length: 14 residues. Trimming cost V 0 bases and J 4 bases, with 9 bases left between them. CDR1 is MNHEY and CDR2 is SVGAGI in the germline V gene. Here the CDR3 DNA reads TGTGCCAGCAGTTACTCGGCAGGAACCTATGGCTACACCTTC. It codes for CASSYSAGTYGYTF.

The V call is TRBV5-4, the J call TRBJ2-5, with D hard to call. Between the trimmed V and J ends, which lost 3 bases and 5 bases, there was a span of 14 bases. The CDR3 extends over 14 amino acids. Germline-derived CDR1 and CDR2 are SGHNT and YYREEE (reference sequence). The CDR3 reads CASSSYPWRETQYF. In nucleotides, the CDR3 is TGTGCCAGCAGCTCGTATCCCTGGCGGGAGACCCAGTACTTC.

Comments on this clone: The same CDR3 can be traced to other DNA sequences in this sample. V and J are TRBV30 and TRBJ1-5; TRBD1 is a possible D gene (5 bases). The V gene lost 0 bases and the J gene lost 2 bases, with 5 bases spanning the gap. CDR1 and CDR2 (germline): GTSNPN, SVGIG (reference sequence). The CDR3 consists of 13 residues. CDR3 protein: CAWSVGGNQPQHF. The DNA for the CDR3 is TGTGCCTGGAGTGTAGGGGGCAATCAGCCCCAGCATTTT.

The gene calls are TRBV11-2 and TRBJ2-5; 8 bases are shared with TRBD2. This CDR3 spans 18 amino acids. Germline V CDR1 and CDR2: SGHAT, FQNNGV. V gave up 5 bases and J gave up 4 bases; unmatched junction bases: 18. CDR3 coding DNA: TGTGCCAGCAGCCCCCGTAAGGGGAGCGGGAGTGTTGGAGAGACCCAGTACTTC. Residues: CASSPRKGSGSVGETQYF.

This clone occurred a few times. The chain combines TRBV9 with TRBJ2-6, with D tentatively TRBD1 (6 bases). Per germline, CDR1 SGDLS and CDR2 YYNGEE. The CDR3 has 15 amino acids. Deletions cut 3 bases from V and 4 bases from J, with 11 bases between. CDR3: CASSAQGYGANVLTF. CDR3 bases: TGTGCCAGCAGCGCGCAGGGGTACGGGGCCAACGTCCTGACTTTC.

The chain is built from TRBV19 and TRBJ1-1; D not resolved. The CDR3 covers 15 residues. Per the germline V gene, CDR1 is LNHDA and CDR2 is SQIVND (reference sequence). V gave up 4 bases and J gave up 5 bases, with 17 bases separating them. The CDR3 DNA reads as TGTGCCAGTAGTACGTCTCCCGGAGGAACTACTGAAGCTTTCTTT. As protein: CASSTSPGGTTEAFF. The full variable domain, its missing parts supplied by reference TRBV19 and TRBJ1-1, is DGGITQSPKYLFRKEGQNVTLSCEQNLNHDAMYWYRQDPGQGLRLIYYSQIVNDFQKGDIAEGYSVSREKKESFPLTVTSAQKNPTAFYLCASSTSPGGTTEAFFGQGTRLTVV.

The chain carries TRBV29-1 and TRBJ1-1, with 9 bases fitting TRBD1. CDR1 and CDR2 from the germline V gene are SQVTM and ANQGSEA. CDR3 length: 14 amino acids. After removal of 4 bases from V and 2 bases from J, the junction contained 5 bases not matched to a gene. Here the CDR3 reads CSVGSTGGNTEAFF. The CDR3 DNA reads as TGCAGCGTTGGTTCGACAGGGGGAAACACTGAAGCTTTCTTT.

The chain links TRBV4-1 to TRBJ2-1, with a tentative D call TRBD2 (5 bases). This CDR3 is built from 12 residues. The V gene lost 3 bases and the J gene lost 10 bases, with 10 bases spanning the gap. Germline V lookup: CDR1 MGHRA, CDR2 YSYEKL. CDR3 sequence (DNA): TGCGCCAGCAGCCATCGAGGGCGGGAGCAGTTCTTC. Its protein product is CASSHRGREQFF.

The chain recombines TRBV7-3 with TRBJ2-3, with 12 bases identical to TRBD2. Trimming removed 5 bases from V and 1 base from J; junction bases left unmatched: 7. The CDR3 runs 17 residues. CDR1 and CDR2 (germline): SGHTA, FQGTGA. CDR3 sequence reads: CASSRTSGNSGTDTQYF. The CDR3 region has the DNA TGTGCCAGCAGCAGGACTAGCGGGAATTCTGGCACAGATACGCAGTATTTT.

The chain combines TRBV2 with TRBJ2-3; perhaps TRBD1 as D (6 bases). V was trimmed by 4 bases and J by 2 bases, leaving 10 bases between them. The CDR3 spans 14 residues. Germline lookup yields CDR1 SNHLY and CDR2 FYNNEI. The CDR3 DNA is TGTGCCAGCAGTGGACAGGTTCCCACAGATACGCAGTATTTT. This sequence encodes CASSGQVPTDTQYF.

This clone was observed a few times. The chain couples TRBV6-4 to TRBJ2-2; unclear D gene. Germline CDR1 is MRHNA and CDR2 is SNTAGT. The CDR3 is 13 residues long. Between the trimmed V and J ends, which lost 2 bases and 5 bases, there was a span of 6 bases. The CDR3 reads CASSDRTTGELFF. The CDR3 region has the DNA TGTGCCAGCAGTGACAGAACTACCGGGGAGCTGTTTTTT.